The next 23 T cell receptor beta chains were all read from a single sample in a study of T cell responses to AZD1222 COVID-19 vaccine. Sequencing used immunoSEQ multiplex PCR; TCRdb keeps in-frame clones, though not all of them. This table holds fewer than 150,000 clones, around 90% found once. The specimen comprised peripheral blood, sampled 28 days after the second AZD1222 dose. The source of these receptors is an adult who received the AZD1222 COVID-19 vaccine.

The chain recombines TRBV11-3 with TRBJ2-1, with a possible D match to TRBD2 (5 bases). CDR3 length equals 15 residues. The V end was cut by 2 bases, the J end by 2 bases, with 10 bases between. The germline CDR1 and CDR2 sequences are SGHNT and YENEEA. The CDR3 reads CASSLLLGAYNEQFF. The DNA of the CDR3 is TGTGCCAGCAGCTTACTACTCGGGGCCTACAATGAGCAGTTCTTC.

The J gene is TRBJ1-2, the V gene TRBV5-8; D is perhaps TRBD1 (6 bases). This CDR3 is 13 amino acids long. V lost 0 bases and J lost 4, with 7 bases in between. Germline V gives CDR1 SGHTS, CDR2 YDEGEE. The CDR3 sequence: CASSLGTAYGYTF. CDR3 DNA: TGTGCCAGCAGCTTGGGGACAGCCTATGGCTACACCTTC.

The chain has TRBV29-1 and TRBJ1-1; D remains unclear. Germline V gene lookup returns CDR1 SQVTM and CDR2 ANQGSEA. With 7 bases removed from V and 7 bases from J, the gap between germline ends came to 13 bases. This CDR3 comprises 11 residues. The CDR3 here is CSAPVGFEAFF. The CDR3 coding sequence is TGCAGCGCCCCCGTCGGCTTTGAAGCTTTCTTT.

Points on this clone: At the DNA level, this CDR3 is encoded by other sequences in the same sample as well. J is TRBJ2-7 and V is TRBV5-5; the D is unclear. V shed 2 bases and J shed 2 bases, with 8 bases lying between them. This CDR3 spans 13 amino acids. Germline V lookup: CDR1 SGHKS, CDR2 YYEKEE (reference sequence). CDR3 sequence (DNA): TGTGCCAGCAGCTTATCCCTTCCCTACGAGCAGTACTTC. Protein product: CASSLSLPYEQYF.

This chain joins TRBV19 and TRBJ1-6, with D possibly TRBD1 on 6 matching bases. This CDR3 comprises 14 residues. Trimming took 7 bases from V and 5 from J, leaving 12 bases between them. The germline CDR1 and CDR2 sequences are LNHDA and SQIVND (reference sequence). The CDR3 region has the DNA TGTGCCAGTATTTCTGCAGGGGATAATTCACCCCTCCACTTT. The encoded protein is CASISAGDNSPLHF.

This sequence joins TRBV19 and TRBJ2-2; no reliable D call. Trimming pared 7 bases from V and 2 bases from J, leaving 11 bases between. This CDR3 is 14 amino acids long. Germline-derived CDR1 and CDR2 are LNHDA and SQIVND (reference sequence). The CDR3 here is CASNSAKNTGELFF. The CDR3 nucleotides read TGTGCCAGTAACTCAGCTAAAAACACCGGGGAGCTGTTTTTT.

This sequence joins TRBV7-8 and TRBJ1-2; perhaps TRBD1 as D (5 bases). The CDR3 runs to 13 residues. Germline loops: CDR1 SGHVS, CDR2 FQNEAQ. The ends were cut back, 5 bases at V and 3 bases at J, with 10 bases in the middle. DNA for the CDR3: TGTGCCAGCAGCCAGAAAGGGGACTATGGCTACACCTTC. It encodes CASSQKGDYGYTF. The variable domain in full, completed from reference TRBV7-8 and TRBJ1-2, reads GAGVSQSPRYKVAKRGQDVALRCDPISGHVSLFWYQQALGQGPEFLTYFQNEAQLDKSGLPSDRFFAERPEGSVSTLKIQRTQQEDSAVYLCASSQKGDYGYTFGSGTRLTVV.

The chain uses TRBV2 and TRBJ1-5, with 9 bases matching TRBD1. The CDR3 covers 16 residues. The trim removed 1 base at V and 6 bases at J, leaving 7 bases unmatched. Germline V gives CDR1 SNHLY, CDR2 FYNNEI. As DNA, the CDR3 is TGTGCCAGCAGTGAAGATGGACAGGGGATAGGTCAGCCCCAGCATTTT. Encoded protein: CASSEDGQGIGQPQHF.

This clone has a handful of counts. This rearrangement joins TRBV6-4 to TRBJ1-1, with D maybe TRBD1 (5 bases). The CDR3 has 13 residues. V lost 5 bases, J lost 4 bases, and 11 bases lay in between. In germline, CDR1 is MRHNA, CDR2 SNTAGT. The CDR3, as DNA: TGTGCCAGCAGTCCTATGGGGGGCACTGAAGCTTTCTTT. Protein product: CASSPMGGTEAFF.

This clone is a singleton in its sample. The rearrangement joins TRBV5-5 to TRBJ2-7; 7 nucleotides align to TRBD1. The CDR3 loop spans 14 amino acids. V was clipped by 7 bases and J by 1 base; unmatched bases: 8. Germline V lookup: CDR1 SGHKS, CDR2 YYEKEE (reference sequence). As DNA, the CDR3 is TGTGCCAGCGGACGGGACAGATCATCCTACGAGCAGTACTTC. The encoded protein is CASGRDRSSYEQYF.

This clone was seen only once. The chain combines TRBV19 with TRBJ1-6; tentative D call: TRBD1 (5 bases). In germline, CDR1 is LNHDA, CDR2 SQIVND (reference sequence). V was cut by 7 bases and J by 6 bases, with 19 bases left in between. This CDR3 has 16 amino acids. The CDR3 coding sequence is TGTGCCAGTACGGGAGGGATGGGGGACTTTAATTCACCCCTCCACTTT. The encoded protein is CASTGGMGDFNSPLHF.

This sequence joins TRBV3-1 (or the pseudogene TRBV3-2) and TRBJ2-7, with D tentatively TRBD1 or TRBD2 (5 bases each). From germline, CDR1 is LGHDT and CDR2 YNNKEL (reference sequence). Trimming removed 0 bases from V and 4 bases from J, with 19 bases in between. The CDR3 has 17 amino acids. CDR3 nucleotide sequence: TGTGCCAGCAGCCAAGATCCCGGGGCAGGTTTGCGGTACGAGCAGTACTTC. Residues: CASSQDPGAGLRYEQYF.

This clone was counted between two and nine times. The chain links TRBV6-5 to TRBJ2-7; D perhaps matches TRBD2 (5 bases). With 6 bases removed from V and 4 bases from J, the gap between germline ends came to 19 bases. Germline CDR1 and CDR2: MNHEY and SVGAGI. This CDR3 has 15 amino acids. The CDR3 nucleotides read TGTGCCAGCAGGGTAACAGCTGCTGGGAGTTACGAGCAGTACTTC. Its protein product is CASRVTAAGSYEQYF.

The chain recombines TRBV2 with TRBJ2-7; D call uncertain. The CDR3 is 13 amino acids. CDR1 and CDR2 from the germline V gene are SNHLY and FYNNEI. V was trimmed by 11 bases and J by 3 bases, leaving 17 bases between them. The DNA for the CDR3 is TGTGCCTCAGCGTCAGAAGGGAACTACGAGCAGTACTTC. Translating gives CASASEGNYEQYF.

The count of this clone is one. The chain links TRBV4-1 to TRBJ1-6; TRBD1 matches at 7 bases. This CDR3 has 19 residues. Per the germline V gene, CDR1 is MGHRA and CDR2 is YSYEKL. Unmatched junction bases numbered 12, after V lost 4 bases and J lost 0 bases. The CDR3 nucleotides read TGCGCCAGCAGCCCGCCCGTGCAACAGGGGAGCTCCTATAATTCACCCCTCCACTTT. This gives the protein CASSPPVQQGSSYNSPLHF.

This chain connects TRBV4-1 to TRBJ2-7; no clear D. The CDR3 contains 13 residues. Per germline, CDR1 MGHRA and CDR2 YSYEKL. Between the trimmed V and J ends, which lost 2 bases and 2 bases, there was a span of 7 bases. CDR3 in amino acids: CASSQSFAYEQYF. CDR3 in DNA: TGCGCCAGCAGCCAAAGTTTCGCCTACGAGCAGTACTTC.

In this sample, this clone turned up once. For the CDR3, the DNA is TGCAGCGTTGAAGAACAGCCGAACACTGAAGCTTTCTTT. Its translation: CSVEEQPNTEAFF. The genes are TRBV29-1 and TRBJ1-1; D not certain. The CDR3 totals 13 residues. Trimming removed 0 bases at V and 1 base at J, with 6 bases between. Germline-derived CDR1 and CDR2 are SQVTM and ANQGSEA.

In its sample, this clone was seen a few times. The chain combines TRBV19 with TRBJ2-7; 9 bases match TRBD2. V dropped 7 bases and J dropped 5; count of bases not matched to a gene: 12. Germline CDR1 LNHDA, CDR2 SQIVND (reference sequence). The CDR3 sequence is 15 residues long. The CDR3 spells CASTDPGTSTHEQYF. CDR3 DNA sequence: TGTGCCAGTACAGATCCCGGGACTAGCACCCACGAGCAGTACTTC.

J is TRBJ2-7 and V is TRBV29-1; TRBD1 matches at 8 bases. Germline V gene lookup returns CDR1 SQVTM and CDR2 ANQGSEA. CDR3 length equals 13 residues. V trimming: 3 bases; J trimming: 4 bases; junction bases outside the gene matches: 5. CDR3 DNA sequence: TGCAGCGTTGAGGCAGGGGGCAGGTACGAGCAGTACTTC. Protein sequence: CSVEAGGRYEQYF.

The chain joins TRBV7-2 to TRBJ1-5; TRBD1 aligns across 7 bases. From germline, CDR1 is SGHTA and CDR2 FQGNSA. This CDR3 comprises 13 residues. V lost 4 bases and J lost 5; bases outside the gene matches: 2. DNA for the CDR3: TGTGCCAGCAGCTCAGACAGGGATCAGCCCCAGCATTTT. Translation gives CASSSDRDQPQHF.

The chain joins TRBV27 to TRBJ1-6, with TRBD1 as a possible D gene (5 bases). Trimming stripped 4 bases from V and 7 bases from J, with 14 bases between. The germline V gene has CDR1 MNHEY and CDR2 SMNVEV (reference sequence). The CDR3 sequence is 15 residues long. The CDR3 DNA is TGTGCCAGCAGTTCTGGACTGCGGGGGAATTCACCCCTCCACTTT. It codes for CASSSGLRGNSPLHF.

The chain is built from TRBV30 and TRBJ1-6; a weak D match, TRBD1 (6 bases). Germline assignment: CDR1 GTSNPN and CDR2 SVGIG (reference sequence). This CDR3 has 13 residues. V was cut by 7 bases and J by 9 bases, with 16 bases left in between. The CDR3 protein is CAYRRGSGSPLHF. The CDR3 DNA reads as TGTGCCTACCGGAGGGGGAGCGGTTCACCCCTCCACTTT.

V is TRBV7-8 and J is TRBJ1-1; 11 positions agree with TRBD1. Germline V gene data show CDR1 as SGHVS and CDR2 as FQNEAQ. The CDR3 runs to 17 residues. V lost 0 bases to trimming and J lost 1 base; unmatched junction nucleotides: 4. This CDR3 is CASSLARDRGENTEAFF. Written as DNA, the CDR3 is TGTGCCAGCAGCTTAGCCCGGGACAGGGGGGAGAACACTGAAGCTTTCTTT.